This TCR beta chain was identified in a study of CXCR3-negative and CXCR3-positive naive CD8 T cells (dated by TCRdb to between 2017 and 2020). The study in broad terms: In total, approximately 130 million TRB reads were obtained, or roughly 1.5 +/- 0.3 million reads per library. Diversity and physicochemical repertoire analyses were performed on about a dozen donors pooled from two independent experiments. Naive subsets from a handful of donors and memory cells from 3 donors were included in the TRBV-TRBJ cluster analysis. Overall study results and their limits: Both naive subsets had comparably high repertoire diversity, while memory CD8+ T cells had much lower repertoire diversity. Because CXCR3 expression was partially decreased after cryopreservation, freshly isolated PBMCs were used for most assays. Naive CXCR3-negative and CXCR3-positive cells from the same donor showed similar TRBV-TRBJ usage, whereas memory cells showed distinct patterns. Because surface CD5, which is linked to self-reactivity in mice, was comparable between the naive subsets, TCR interaction strength was also inferred from the physicochemical properties of TRB CDR3s. Compared with CXCR3-negative naive cells, CXCR3-positive naive cells had TRB CDR3s with higher hydrophobicity (lower Kidera factor 4), lower energy, and higher strength and volume indices.

The sample was run on a NextSeq 550. The Human TCR Profiling Kit (MiLaboratory) was used to make UMI-labeled 5' RACE TRB cDNA libraries. The full amount of extracted RNA was used for cDNA synthesis, and the full amount of resulting cDNA was used for PCR amplification. The libraries were made side by side, with each library going through the same number of PCR cycles. The authors processed their data as follows. With a requirement of at least two reads per UMI, MIGEC and MiXCR extracted about 50,000 +/- 10,000 unique UMI-labeled TRB cDNA molecules per library. On average, each library contained approximately 40,000 +/- 10,000 functional in-frame TRB CDR3 nucleotide clonotypes without stop codons. Diversity metrics, including normalized Shannon-Wiener and Chao1, were computed in VDJtools after downsampling to 5000 UMI-labeled TRB molecules per sample. VDJtools computed clonotype-size-weighted physicochemical properties of the central five CDR3 residues: interaction energy, strength, volume and Kidera factor 4. One entry per CDR3 protein sequence results from the TCRdb reprocessing of the reads, with DNA left out. The V and J calls come from TCRdb's annotation, not from the publication. Per the sample table, the count is 110,000 or so distinct CDR3 sequences. Approximately 0.38% of the sample goes to the ten largest clones.

Details on this clonotype: This receptor's antigen is unknown.

Each CD8+ T cell subset was flow-sorted in triplicate, and some 300,000 cells per subset were placed directly into RLT lysis buffer. To keep memory contaminants out, a stringent definition of naive CD8+ T cells was applied: CD45RO-CCR7+CD27+CD95-. Using standard density gradient centrifugation, peripheral blood mononuclear cells were isolated from buffy coats. Naive CXCR3-negative and CXCR3-positive CD8+ T cells were flow-sorted using a FACSAria III. Total RNA was extracted from sorted cells with an RNeasy Mini Kit. Sequencing was performed on naive CXCR3+ CD8+ T cells from blood. The sample's cell subset or site label, decoded: CD45RO-CCR7+CD27+CD95- naive CD8+ T cells expressing CXCR3 (TNR3+). The receptor's source is a human donor in good health. Some clones in this sample may be carry-over from other donors' samples.

This receptor has the CDR3 CASSLSLLVRAGERETQYF. The chain is made from TRBV7-9 and TRBJ2-5; the TCRdb D gene call, TRBD2, has no DNA to confirm it. The germline V gene (reference sequence) specifies SEHNR as CDR1 and FQNEAQ as CDR2. Measured from the cysteine to the phenylalanine, the CDR3 is 19 residues long. Only the protein sequence is given.